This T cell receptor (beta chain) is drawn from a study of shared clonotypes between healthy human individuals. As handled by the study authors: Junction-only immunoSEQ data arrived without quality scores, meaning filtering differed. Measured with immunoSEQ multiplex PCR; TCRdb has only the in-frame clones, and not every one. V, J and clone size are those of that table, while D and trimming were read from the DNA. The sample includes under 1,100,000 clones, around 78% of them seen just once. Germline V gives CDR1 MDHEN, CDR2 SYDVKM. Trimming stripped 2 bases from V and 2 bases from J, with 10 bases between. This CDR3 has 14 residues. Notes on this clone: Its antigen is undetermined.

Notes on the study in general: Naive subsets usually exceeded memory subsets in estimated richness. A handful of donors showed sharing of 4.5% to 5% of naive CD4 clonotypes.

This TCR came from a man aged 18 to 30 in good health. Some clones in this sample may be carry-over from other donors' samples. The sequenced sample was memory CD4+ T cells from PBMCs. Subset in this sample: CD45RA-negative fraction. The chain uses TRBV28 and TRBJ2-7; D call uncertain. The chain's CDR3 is CASSLSIGTYEQYF. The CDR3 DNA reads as TGTGCCAGCAGTTTAAGCATAGGAACCTACGAGCAGTACTTC.